The sample holds a few counts of the clone carrying this T cell receptor (beta chain). Antigen: not known. This specimen comes from a study of post-analysis software for immune sequencing data. Study-wide findings and caveats: F measure grouped same-batch samples tightly together. A significant reduction in normalized Chao1 diversity was observed in multiple sclerosis patients versus controls. Elevated frequency relative to controls characterized roughly 5 TRBV segments in patients, TRBV5-6, TRBV5-1 and TRBV20-1 among them.

The junction had 8 bases not matched to a gene; V was cut back by 3 bases and J by 4 bases. This CDR3 contains 16 residues. CDR1 DFQATT and CDR2 SNEGSKA come from the germline V gene (reference sequence). Libraries were made from TCR beta cDNA, and they carried unique molecular identifiers. T cells numbering roughly 0.9 to 11 million gave rise to around 460,000 cDNA molecules. TCRdb reprocessed the PCR reads via MiXCR and lists one record per CDR3 protein. Of around 700,000 distinct CDR3 sequences listed, 55% to 70% are singletons. The sample taken for sequencing was blood. The chain combines TRBV20-1 with TRBJ2-1, with 11 bases identical to TRBD2. The receptor was derived from a girl aged 2-15 years with multiple sclerosis. CDR3 protein: CSASTGTSGRYNEQFF. The CDR3 bases are TGCAGTGCTAGTACCGGGACTAGCGGACGGTACAATGAGCAGTTCTTC.